Sequencing of this T cell receptor beta chain was carried out in a study of T cell changes during pregnancy in multiple sclerosis. Repertoires were generated with immunoSEQ multiplex PCR, while TCRdb's copy carries only in-frame clones and drops some. Found here are roughly 39,000 clones, 92% of them singletons; the top ten hold around 0.4%. Trimming took 4 bases from V and 5 from J, leaving 11 bases between them. This CDR3 spans 14 amino acids. Germline lookup yields CDR1 KGHSH and CDR2 LQKENI. Sequenced here: CD4+ T cells from peripheral blood mononuclear cells, sampled after pregnancy. The gene calls are TRBV18 and TRBJ1-4; no definite D call. The origin of this receptor is a female donor in good health, enrolled as a control in a pregnancy study. The CDR3 loop is CASSRAQSNEKLFF. CDR3 nucleotides: TGTGCCAGCTCACGGGCCCAGTCAAATGAAAAACTGTTTTTT.